This T cell receptor (beta chain) emerged from a study of blood T cell repertoires in COVID-19. From germline, CDR1 is LNHDA and CDR2 SQIVND (reference sequence). V lost 3 bases and J 4 bases, leaving 9 bases between the germline ends. This CDR3 region has 14 residues. Method: immunoSEQ multiplex PCR; TCRdb's copy keeps in-frame clones and lacks some. The table lists about 220,000 clones, 86% of them singletons. The chain has TRBV19 and TRBJ1-4; D not resolved. This clonotype was obtained from a woman aged 45-59 years with COVID-19, enrolled during active disease. Sequencing used peripheral blood. The CDR3 is CASSMEGFNEKLFF. CDR3 DNA sequence: TGTGCCAGTAGTATGGAGGGATTTAATGAAAAACTGTTTTTT.